This section outlines one T cell receptor beta chain sequence together with its context. Its matching antigen is unknown. The data originate from a study of identical twins. Regarding the study as a whole: Twins' excess sharing was less marked for out-of-frame beta sequences. With abundant cord blood beta clonotypes, insertions were fewer; memory repertoires showed no such pattern. Out-of-frame TCR alpha sharing in monozygotic twins exceeded recombination model predictions.

TCRdb redid the calling of the 5' RACE reads with MiXCR, one entry per CDR3 protein. The table includes around 490,000 distinct CDR3 sequences, about 15% detected once. The donor group consisted entirely of healthy Caucasians. CDR3 length: 14 amino acids. Trimming took off 6 bases at V and 1 base at J, with 15 bases between the two ends. The germline gives CDR1 DFQATT, CDR2 SNEGSKA (reference sequence). The data were also submitted as part of a second study, on yellow fever vaccine responses in identical twins.

The source material was CD4+ T cells sorted from blood. V usage is TRBV20-1 and J usage is TRBJ2-5; D perhaps matches TRBD2 (6 bases). The clonotype was recovered from a woman aged 18 to 35 in good health. This chain's CDR3 is CSASPASAQETQYF. The CDR3 DNA is TGCAGTGCGAGCCCGGCTAGCGCCCAAGAGACCCAGTACTTC.